This TCR beta chain was sequenced in a study of identifying expanded T cells in peripheral blood. Data came from immunoSEQ multiplex PCR; TCRdb stores just in-frame clones and leaves some out. The table has roughly 96,000 clones, over 75% seen once. This TCR was recovered from a person aged 18 to 75 in good health. Sequenced material: blood.

In DNA form, the CDR3 reads TGTGCCAGCACCCCGCAGTGGAGCTCTGGGGCCAACGTCCTGACTTTC. It encodes CASTPQWSSGANVLTF. This rearrangement joins TRBV6-6 to TRBJ2-6, with D unresolved. The CDR3 runs to 16 residues. Trimming stripped 7 bases from V and 0 bases from J, with 13 bases between. Germline V CDR1 and CDR2: MNHNY, SVGAGI (reference sequence).